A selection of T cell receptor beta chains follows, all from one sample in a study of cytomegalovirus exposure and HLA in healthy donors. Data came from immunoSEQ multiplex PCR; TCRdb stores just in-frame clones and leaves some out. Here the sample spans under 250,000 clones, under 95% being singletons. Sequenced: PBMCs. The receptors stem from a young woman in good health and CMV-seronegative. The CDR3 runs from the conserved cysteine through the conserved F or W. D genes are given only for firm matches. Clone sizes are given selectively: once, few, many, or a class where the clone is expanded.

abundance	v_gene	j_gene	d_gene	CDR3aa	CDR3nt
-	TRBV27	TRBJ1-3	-	CASRFRGSGNTIYF	TGTGCCAGCAGGTTCAGGGGATCCGGAAACACCATATATTTT
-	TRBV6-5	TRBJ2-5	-	CASSRGTLRQYF	TGTGCCAGCTCCCGAGGCACCCTACGGCAGTACTTC
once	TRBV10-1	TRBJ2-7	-	CASSYDSTYEQYF	TGCGCCAGCAGTTATGACAGCACCTACGAGCAGTACTTC
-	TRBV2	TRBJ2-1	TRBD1	CASFPFIGTDNEQFF	TGTGCCAGTTTCCCTTTCATCGGGACAGACAATGAGCAGTTCTTC
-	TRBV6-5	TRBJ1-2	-	CASSSPGGYTF	TGTGCCAGCAGTTCCCCCGGTGGCTACACCTTC
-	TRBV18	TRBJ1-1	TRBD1	CASSPQTGRTEAFF	TGTGCCAGCTCACCACAGACAGGGCGCACTGAAGCTTTCTTT
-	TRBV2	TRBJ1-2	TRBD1	CASTQEFPGQNYGYTF	TGTGCCAGCACTCAAGAGTTCCCGGGACAGAACTATGGCTACACCTTC
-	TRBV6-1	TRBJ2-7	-	CASNGYEQYF	TGTGCCAGCAACGGCTACGAGCAGTACTTC
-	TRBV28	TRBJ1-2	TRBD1	CASSLGGQGFYGYTF	TGTGCCAGCAGTTTAGGGGGACAGGGCTTCTATGGCTACACCTTC
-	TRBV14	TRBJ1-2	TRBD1	CASSRDRGHGYTF	TGTGCCAGCAGTCGCGACAGGGGGCACGGCTACACCTTC
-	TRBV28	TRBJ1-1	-	CASSSGGLTEAFF	TGTGCCAGCAGTTCGGGGGGCCTCACTGAAGCTTTCTTT
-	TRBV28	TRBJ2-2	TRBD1	CASSTKDPGQGSIFLNTGELFF	TGTGCCAGCAGCACAAAGGACCCGGGACAGGGATCGATCTTTTTGAACACCGGGGAGCTGTTTTTT
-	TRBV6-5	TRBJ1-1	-	CASGIIYTEAFF	TGTGCCAGCGGCATTATTTACACTGAAGCTTTCTTT
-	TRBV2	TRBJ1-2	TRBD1	CASSRTGPYGYTF	TGTGCCAGCAGTCGGACAGGGCCCTATGGCTACACCTTC
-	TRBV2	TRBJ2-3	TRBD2	CASSGTSGTDTQYF	TGTGCCAGCAGTGGGACTAGCGGCACAGATACGCAGTATTTT
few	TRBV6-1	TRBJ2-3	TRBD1	CASSGAGTGRDTQYF	TGTGCCAGCAGTGGAGCGGGGACAGGGAGGGATACGCAGTATTTT
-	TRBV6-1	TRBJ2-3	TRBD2	CASGVEAGRTDTQYF	TGTGCCAGCGGGGTCGAAGCGGGACGCACAGATACGCAGTATTTT
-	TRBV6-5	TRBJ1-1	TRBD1	CASSLTGVNTEAFF	TGTGCCAGCAGCCTCACAGGGGTCAACACTGAAGCTTTCTTT
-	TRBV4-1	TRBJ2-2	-	CASSQDPAVNTGELFF	TGCGCCAGCAGCCAAGACCCAGCGGTGAACACCGGGGAGCTGTTTTTT
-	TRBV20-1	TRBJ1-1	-	CSAKRVAFF	TGCAGTGCTAAGAGGGTAGCTTTCTTT
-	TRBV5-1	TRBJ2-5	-	CASSLGLTQETQYF	TGCGCCAGCAGCTTGGGACTTACTCAAGAGACCCAGTACTTC
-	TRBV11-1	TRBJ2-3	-	CASSCRGCGANTDTQYF	TGTGCCAGCAGCTGCAGGGGATGCGGTGCGAACACAGATACGCAGTATTTT
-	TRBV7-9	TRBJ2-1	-	CASSHTRDEQFF	TGTGCCAGCAGCCACACTAGGGATGAGCAGTTCTTC